This T cell receptor beta chain is from a study of identical twins. CDR3 length: 17 residues. J was trimmed by 3 bases and V by 3 bases; bases with no gene match: 12. Germline lookup yields CDR1 LGHNA and CDR2 YNFKEQ. TCRdb independently ran MiXCR on the 5' RACE reads; one entry per CDR3 protein. The table has around 470,000 distinct CDR3 sequences, 13% to 15% seen once. The sample was also reused in another study, on yellow fever vaccine responses in identical twins.

This clonotype was obtained from a woman under 30 in good health. The material sequenced was CD4+ T cells sorted from blood. The chain couples TRBV4-2 to TRBJ2-7; the match to TRBD1 covers 9 bases. The DNA for the CDR3 is TGTGCCAGCAGCCAGGCCTTGGGGGGGGGACAGGGCTACGAGCAGTACTTC. It yields the protein CASSQALGGGQGYEQYF.